The text below deals with one T cell receptor beta chain. This sample is drawn from a study of T-cell reconstitution after alpha-beta-depleted transplantation in children. This CDR3 has 15 amino acids. From germline, CDR1 is DFQATT and CDR2 SNEGSKA (reference sequence). V lost 6 bases to trimming and J lost 2 bases; unmatched junction nucleotides: 11. Unique molecular identifiers were incorporated when the TCRbeta library was constructed. TCRdb re-called the PCR reads through MiXCR, storing one row per CDR3 protein. The top ten clones hold approximately 10% of a sample with about 120,000 distinct CDR3 sequences, roughly 23% of them seen once.

This sequence originates from a male patient between 2 and 15 years old who had a stem cell transplant for chronic granulomatous disease, so the T cells may come from the graft donor. The sequencing here drew on PBMCs, mostly from graft donor cells, taken 180 days after TCRalphabeta/CD19-depleted stem cell transplant. The chain combines TRBV20-1 with TRBJ2-3; 7 nucleotides match TRBD2. CDR3 in amino acids: CSAQESGGYTDTQYF. CDR3 DNA sequence: TGCAGTGCACAGGAATCGGGGGGATACACAGATACGCAGTATTTT.